This T cell receptor (beta chain) was documented in a study of PD-L1 blockade in urothelial cancer. Time point: peripheral blood 6 weeks after treatment start. Pretreatment sampling and on-treatment sampling together yielded between 1 and 8 samples for each patient. Study results and caveats: By 3 weeks, tumor-associated blood clones had expanded more in durable-benefit patients.

To note about this clone: What it binds is unknown.

Clones were sequenced by immunoSEQ multiplex PCR, and TCRdb holds only the in-frame ones, with some missing. The sample has around 40,000 clones, roughly 85% seen once; the top ten hold roughly 2.5%. The V gene end was trimmed by 4 bases and the J gene end by 5 bases; junction bases not matched to a gene: 6. This CDR3 region has 14 residues. The germline V gene encodes CDR1 SEHNR and CDR2 FQNEAQ (reference sequence). The gene calls are TRBV7-9 and TRBJ2-5, with 8 positions matching TRBD2. This receptor was taken from a man in his 70s with urothelial cancer. This material consisted of PBMCs, taken around atezolizumab (anti-PD-L1) treatment. CDR3: CASSYGLAGETQYF. CDR3 nucleotides: TGTGCCAGCAGCTATGGACTAGCAGGGGAGACCCAGTACTTC. Using reference TRBV7-9 and TRBJ2-5 for the parts outside the CDR3, the full variable domain is DTGVSQNPRHKITKRGQNVTFRCDPISEHNRLYWYRQTLGQGPEFLTYFQNEAQLEKSRLLSDRFSAERPKGSFSTLEIQRTEQGDSAMYLCASSYGLAGETQYFGPGTRLLVL.